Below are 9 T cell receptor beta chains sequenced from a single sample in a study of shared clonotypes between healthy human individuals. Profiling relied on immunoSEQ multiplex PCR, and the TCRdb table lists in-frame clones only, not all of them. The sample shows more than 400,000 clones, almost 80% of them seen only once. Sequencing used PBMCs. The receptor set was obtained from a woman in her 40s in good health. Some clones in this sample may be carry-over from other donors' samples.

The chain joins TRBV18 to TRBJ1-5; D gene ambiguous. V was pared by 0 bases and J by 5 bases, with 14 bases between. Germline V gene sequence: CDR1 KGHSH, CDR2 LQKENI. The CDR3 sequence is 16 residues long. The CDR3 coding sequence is TGTGCCAGCTCACCACCGGTGTCAGGTTTTGATCAGCCCCAGCATTTT. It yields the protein CASSPPVSGFDQPQHF.

CDR3 residues: CASSWDRGGNTGELFF. The CDR3, as DNA: TGTGCCAGCAGCTGGGACAGGGGCGGGAACACCGGGGAGCTGTTTTTT. The chain couples TRBV5-4 to TRBJ2-2; TRBD1 aligns across 10 bases. CDR1 is SGHNT, CDR2 YYREEE, per germline (reference sequence). Trimming removed 3 bases from V and 1 base from J; junction bases left unmatched: 3. This CDR3 contains 16 residues.

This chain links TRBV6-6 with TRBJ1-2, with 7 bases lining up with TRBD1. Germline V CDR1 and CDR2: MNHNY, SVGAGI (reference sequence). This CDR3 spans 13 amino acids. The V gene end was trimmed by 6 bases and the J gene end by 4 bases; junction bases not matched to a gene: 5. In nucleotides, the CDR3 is TGTGCCAGCAGCAAGGGACAGTCCTATGGCTACACCTTC. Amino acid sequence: CASSKGQSYGYTF.

The CDR3 sequence is CASSRGQGARVTEAFF. In DNA, the CDR3 is TGTGCCAGCTCACGGGGACAGGGGGCGCGTGTCACTGAAGCTTTCTTT. The chain links TRBV18 to TRBJ1-1, with TRBD1 identical over 12 bases. The J segment lost 4 bases and the V segment lost 4 bases, leaving 7 bases of the junction unmatched. CDR1 is KGHSH, CDR2 LQKENI, per germline. The CDR3 is made up of 16 amino acids.

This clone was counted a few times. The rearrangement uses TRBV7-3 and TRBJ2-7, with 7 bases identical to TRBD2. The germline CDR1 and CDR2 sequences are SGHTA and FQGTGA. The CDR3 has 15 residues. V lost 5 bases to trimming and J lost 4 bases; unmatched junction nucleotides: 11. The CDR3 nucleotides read TGTGCCAGCAGCCCCGGGGGGAAGAGGCAGTACGAGCAGTACTTC. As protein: CASSPGGKRQYEQYF. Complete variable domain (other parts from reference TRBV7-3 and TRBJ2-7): GAGVSQTPSNKVTEKGKYVELRCDPISGHTALYWYRQSLGQGPEFLIYFQGTGAADDSGLPNDRFFAVRPEGSVSTLKIQRTERGDSAVYLCASSPGGKRQYEQYFGPGTRLTVT.

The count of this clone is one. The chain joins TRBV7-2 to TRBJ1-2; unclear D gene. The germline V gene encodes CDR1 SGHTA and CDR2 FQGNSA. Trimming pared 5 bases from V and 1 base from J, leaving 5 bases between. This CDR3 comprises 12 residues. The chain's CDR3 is CASSPVNYGYTF. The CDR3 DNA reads TGTGCCAGCAGCCCTGTTAACTATGGCTACACCTTC.

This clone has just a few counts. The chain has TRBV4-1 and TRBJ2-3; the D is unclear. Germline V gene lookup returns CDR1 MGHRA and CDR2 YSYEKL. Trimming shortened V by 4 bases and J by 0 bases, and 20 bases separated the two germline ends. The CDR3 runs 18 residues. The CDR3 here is CASSRTPWGLGSTDTQYF. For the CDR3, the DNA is TGCGCCAGCAGCCGGACGCCCTGGGGTCTCGGTAGCACAGATACGCAGTATTTT.

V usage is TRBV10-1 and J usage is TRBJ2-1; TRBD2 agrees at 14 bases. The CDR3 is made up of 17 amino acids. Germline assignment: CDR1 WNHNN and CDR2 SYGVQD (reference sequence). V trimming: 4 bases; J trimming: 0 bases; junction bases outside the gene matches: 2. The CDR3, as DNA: TGCGCCAGCAGTGGCGGGACTAGCGGGAGCTCCTACAATGAGCAGTTCTTC. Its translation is CASSGGTSGSSYNEQFF.

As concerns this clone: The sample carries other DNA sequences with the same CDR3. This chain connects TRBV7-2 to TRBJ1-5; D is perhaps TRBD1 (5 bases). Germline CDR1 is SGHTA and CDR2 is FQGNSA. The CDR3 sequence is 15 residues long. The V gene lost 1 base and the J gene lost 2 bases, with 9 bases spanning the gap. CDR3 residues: CASSLGGGGNQPQHF. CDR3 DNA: TGTGCCAGCAGCTTAGGGGGCGGGGGCAATCAGCCCCAGCATTTT.